The next 8 T cell receptor beta chains were all read from a single sample in a study of CD8+ T cells in alopecia areata (dated 2018 in TCRdb). Libraries were made using the immunoSEQ multiplex PCR assay. RNA was extracted from all samples and reverse transcribed into cDNA as template for TCR sequencing. TCRdb took over this immuneACCESS table, retaining in-frame rearrangements with V and J assigned. Such tables are incomplete; in checked studies, under half of the missing clones stem from an unresolved V gene, and the remainder is unexplained. In this sample the table shows 150,000 or so clones, roughly 60% of which occur a single time. About 4.3% of the sample is held by the ten biggest clonotypes. The specimen sequenced was CD4+ T cells sorted from blood. These receptor sequences come from a human donor in good health.

The rearrangement links TRBV27 to TRBJ2-1, with D unclear. Germline V CDR1 and CDR2: MNHEY, SMNVEV (reference sequence). The CDR3 totals 13 residues. Trimming left V 5 bases short and J 8 bases short, with 13 bases between. Here the CDR3 DNA reads TGTGCCAGCAGTGGCGATAAAACTCATGAGCAGTTCTTC. Its translation is CASSGDKTHEQFF.

The J gene is TRBJ2-7, the V gene TRBV11-2; the D gene is possibly TRBD1 (6 bases). Deletions cut 0 bases from V and 2 bases from J, with 8 bases between. This CDR3 region has 14 residues. Germline CDR1 SGHAT, CDR2 FQNNGV. The CDR3 reads CASSLEGGAYEQYF. The CDR3 bases are TGTGCCAGCAGCTTAGAAGGGGGTGCCTACGAGCAGTACTTC.

The rearrangement uses TRBV25-1 and TRBJ1-2; no reliable D call. Germline CDR1 reads MGHDK; CDR2 reads SYGVNS. Trimming left V 4 bases short and J 5 bases short, with 5 bases between. This CDR3 region has 11 residues. The CDR3 is CASSGVYGYTF. DNA of the CDR3: TGTGCCAGCAGTGGAGTGTATGGCTACACCTTC.

The chain carries TRBV30 and TRBJ1-5, with 12 bases aligning to TRBD1. The CDR3 is 14 amino acids. Germline-derived CDR1 and CDR2 are GTSNPN and SVGIG (reference sequence). V was clipped by 3 bases and J by 4 bases; unmatched bases: 1. CDR3 amino acids: CAWRGQGANQPQHF. CDR3 nucleotide sequence: TGTGCCTGGAGGGGACAGGGGGCAAATCAGCCCCAGCATTTT.

This rearrangement joins TRBV29-1 to TRBJ2-6; 7 bases align to TRBD1. The CDR3 has 14 residues. Trimming removed 5 bases from V and 1 base from J; junction bases left unmatched: 2. Germline CDR1 and CDR2: SQVTM and ANQGSEA. CDR3 amino acids: CSVTTGSGANVLTF. CDR3 nucleotide sequence: TGCAGCGTTACGACAGGGTCTGGGGCCAACGTCCTGACTTTC.

The chain is built from TRBV30 and TRBJ2-1, with D possibly TRBD2 on 5 matching bases. With 3 bases removed from V and 8 bases from J, the gap between germline ends came to 14 bases. Germline CDR1 and CDR2: GTSNPN and SVGIG (reference sequence). This CDR3 has 13 amino acids. CDR3 sequence reads: CAWSRGVLDEQFF. The CDR3 DNA sequence: TGTGCCTGGAGCCGGGGAGTATTAGATGAGCAGTTCTTC.

The chain has TRBV2 and TRBJ2-7; D call uncertain. Germline-derived CDR1 and CDR2 are SNHLY and FYNNEI. This CDR3 is built from 11 residues. Trimming removed 3 bases from V and 3 bases from J, with 3 bases in between. This chain's CDR3 is CASSENYEQYF. CDR3 DNA sequence: TGTGCCAGCAGTGAGAACTACGAGCAGTACTTC.

This chain connects TRBV12-5 to TRBJ2-6; D perhaps matches TRBD1 (6 bases). The CDR3 extends over 18 amino acids. Trimming shortened V by 3 bases and J by 0 bases, and 15 bases separated the two germline ends. Germline loops: CDR1 LGHNT, CDR2 FRNRAP. As DNA, the CDR3 is TGTGCTAGTGGTTTTTTCGTAGCAGGGGACTCTGGGGCCAACGTCCTGACTTTC. It specifies CASGFFVAGDSGANVLTF.